One sample yielded the 11 T cell receptor beta chains listed below, sequenced in a study of T-cell reconstitution after alpha-beta-depleted transplantation in children. Preparation of the TCRbeta library was carried out with unique molecular identifiers. From the PCR reads, TCRdb called clonotypes with MiXCR, one entry per CDR3 protein. The sample contains 75,000 to 80,000 distinct CDR3 sequences, around a sixth of which appear only once. Here the sequenced sample was PBMCs, mostly from graft donor cells, taken 360 days after TCRalphabeta/CD19-depleted stem cell transplant. These receptors were taken from a male patient between 2 and 15 years old who had a stem cell transplant for acute lymphoblastic leukemia, so the T cells may come from the graft donor.

This rearrangement joins TRBV5-4 to TRBJ2-2; D possibly corresponds to TRBD2 (6 bases). Trimming stripped 2 bases from V and 1 base from J, with 21 bases between. Germline CDR1 SGHNT, CDR2 YYREEE (reference sequence). This CDR3 has 19 residues. CDR3 loop: CASSLPKSISGLNTGELFF. The DNA of the CDR3 is TGTGCCAGCAGCTTACCAAAATCTATTAGCGGACTGAACACCGGGGAGCTGTTTTTT.

This clonotype was found a few times. The rearrangement joins TRBV6-1 to TRBJ2-1, with 10 bases matching TRBD2. Germline trimming cut 6 bases from V and 4 bases from J; bases unmatched to any gene: 3. Germline CDR1 MNHNS, CDR2 SASEGT. The CDR3 runs to 14 residues. CDR3: CASSPGLAYNEQFF. CDR3 bases: TGTGCCAGCAGCCCGGGACTAGCGTACAATGAGCAGTTCTTC.

Remarks on this clonotype: The germline gene is not matched at one end of the junction; a read error may be the cause. The J gene is TRBJ2-5, the V gene TRBV10-3, with TRBD2 matching over 8 bases. The CDR3 covers 13 residues. Germline CDR1 reads ENHRY; CDR2 reads SYGVKD. Here the CDR3 DNA reads TGTGCCATCAGGGCGGGAGGCCAACAGACCCAGTACTTC. Its translation is CAIRAGGQQTQYF.

The J gene is TRBJ2-1, the V gene TRBV5-1; TRBD2 might be the D (6 bases). The germline CDR1 and CDR2 sequences are SGHRS and YFSETQ. The CDR3 runs 16 residues. Between the trimmed V and J ends, which lost 0 bases and 5 bases, there was a span of 15 bases. CDR3: CASSLGSGLSHNEQFF. The CDR3 coding sequence is TGCGCCAGCAGCTTGGGAAGCGGGCTTTCACACAATGAGCAGTTCTTC.

This chain links TRBV5-6 with TRBJ2-7; 9 bases line up with TRBD2. This CDR3 comprises 12 residues. The J segment lost 5 bases and the V segment lost 7 bases, leaving 4 bases of the junction unmatched. Germline V lookup: CDR1 SGHDT, CDR2 YYEEEE. This CDR3 is CASDGGGDEQYF. The CDR3 DNA sequence: TGTGCCAGCGACGGCGGGGGGGACGAGCAGTACTTC.

The chain uses TRBV9 and TRBJ2-7; 9 bases map to TRBD2. CDR1 is SGDLS and CDR2 is YYNGEE in the germline V gene. V dropped 0 bases and J dropped 2; count of bases not matched to a gene: 3. The CDR3 has 15 residues. CDR3 region: CASSVGLADPYEQYF. CDR3 nucleotides: TGTGCCAGCAGCGTAGGACTAGCGGACCCCTACGAGCAGTACTTC.

This clonotype turned up a few times. The CDR3 DNA is TGTGCCAGCAGTTACGGGGGTAATAATGAAAAACTGTTTTTT. This codes for CASSYGGNNEKLFF. J is TRBJ1-4 and V is TRBV6-5, with a tentative D call TRBD1 (5 bases). CDR3 length equals 14 residues. With 2 bases removed from V and 4 bases from J, the gap between germline ends came to 8 bases. CDR1 and CDR2 (germline): MNHEY, SVGAGI.

The gene calls are TRBV19 and TRBJ2-1; 9 bases line up with TRBD1. Unmatched junction bases numbered 8, after V lost 6 bases and J lost 8 bases. The CDR3 is 14 residues long. Per the germline V gene, CDR1 is LNHDA and CDR2 is SQIVND (reference sequence). In nucleotides, the CDR3 is TGTGCCAGTAGGCAACAGGGGGCATTGGATGAGCAGTTCTTC. Its translation is CASRQQGALDEQFF. The full variable domain, rest sourced from reference TRBV19 and TRBJ2-1, is DGGITQSPKYLFRKEGQNVTLSCEQNLNHDAMYWYRQDPGQGLRLIYYSQIVNDFQKGDIAEGYSVSREKKESFPLTVTSAQKNPTAFYLCASRQQGALDEQFFGPGTRLTVL.

This clonotype was found a few times. The chain combines TRBV24-1 with TRBJ2-7; D is possibly TRBD1 (5 bases). Germline CDR1 reads KGHDR; CDR2 reads SFDVKD. The CDR3 is 14 amino acids. The V gene lost 7 bases and the J gene lost 0 bases, with 12 bases spanning the gap. The DNA for the CDR3 is TGTGCCACCAGGCACCAAGACAGCTCCTACGAGCAGTACTTC. Residues: CATRHQDSSYEQYF.

The chain links TRBV5-1 to TRBJ2-6, with D possibly TRBD1 on 6 matching bases. V was clipped by 0 bases and J by 1 base, with 11 bases between them. The CDR3 contains 17 residues. Germline V CDR1 and CDR2: SGHRS, YFSETQ. DNA for the CDR3: TGCGCCAGCAGCTTGGGGACAGTTCGTTCTGGGGCCAACGTCCTGACTTTC. This sequence encodes CASSLGTVRSGANVLTF. The whole variable domain, remainder taken from reference TRBV5-1 and TRBJ2-6, is KAGVTQTPRYLIKTRGQQVTLSCSPISGHRSVSWYQQTPGQGLQFLFEYFSETQRNKGNFPGRFSGRQFSNSRSEMNVSTLELGDSALYLCASSLGTVRSGANVLTFGAGSRLTVL.

The rearrangement uses TRBV29-1 and TRBJ2-1; no clear D gene. This CDR3 has 11 amino acids. Per the germline V gene, CDR1 is SQVTM and CDR2 is ANQGSEA. V was trimmed by 7 bases and J by 4 bases, leaving 8 bases between them. The CDR3 sequence is CSAGAYNEQFF. The DNA of the CDR3 is TGCAGCGCAGGCGCGTACAATGAGCAGTTCTTC.